This TCR beta chain was documented in a study of blood T cell repertoires in COVID-19 (TCRdb year 2020). Turning to the overall study: Samples from collaborators originated in the United States, Italy and Spain and spanned both the acute and convalescent phases of COVID-19. The prospective study material was composed of cDNA or gDNA derived from T cells, B-cell-depleted T cells, or PBMCs. Deeply sampled blood TCRbeta repertoires from subjects exposed to, actively infected with, or recovered from COVID-19 were included in the dataset. The repertoires were released in a freely available public database intended as a resource for research on the immune response to SARS-CoV-2. Samples were obtained from the ongoing ImmuneRACE study (first 160 participants) and from 1,000 to 1,500 subjects provided by 6 global collaborators. Nearly every sample came with metadata listing a de-identified subject ID, COVID-19 status, age in years and sex. Where available, HLA class I and class II types were obtained from metadata supplied by the sample provider rather than from assay-based typing. The paper's findings and limits, for the study overall: The amount of clinical and demographic metadata varied by source and participant and was provided uncurated.

The collaborating institutions used their own protocols to collect whole blood in K2EDTA tubes. For TCRbeta analysis, collaborator samples were shipped as frozen whole blood, as isolated PBMCs, or as DNA extracted from either sample type. This clone was detected once. Its antigen specificity is not known. Base-call qualities are not available, and no considerably larger clone is one nucleotide away. TCRbeta CDR3 regions were amplified from genomic DNA using the immunoSEQ Assay, a bias-controlled multiplex PCR. Under the source paper's analysis protocol: The number of nucleated cells in each sample was estimated from the amplification of reference gene primers within the assay. Sequence reads were collapsed and filtered to measure the absolute abundance of every unique TCRbeta CDR3 rearrangement. For each sample, productive Simpson clonality was calculated by taking the square root of Simpson's diversity index across productive rearrangements. What TCRdb holds here is the immuneACCESS table cut down to in-frame rearrangements. Part of the clones is not present; checked against another copy, under half of the missing clones reflect an unresolved V gene, and the others are unexplained. For V, J and clone size, that table is used; D and trimming come from the DNA. This sample holds approximately 280,000 clones; roughly 87% were observed only once. Approximately 8.5% of the sample belongs to the ten largest clones.

The CDR3 numbers 16 residues from cysteine through phenylalanine. Only the CDR3 region is kept as DNA, spanning 48 bases read in frame from base 1. The junction carries 17 bases between V and J, which are trimmed by 3 bases and 5 bases respectively. Looking up the germline V gene yields CDR1 SGDLS and CDR2 YYNGEE. This sequence uses TRBV9 and TRBJ2-2; possibly the D gene is TRBD2, per 6 matching bases. Sequences were obtained from peripheral blood. The source is a man between 18 and 29 years old with active or convalescent COVID-19. In nucleotide form, the sequence is TGTGCCAGCAGCGCCCCTAGCGCGGGATCGACCGGGGAGCTGTTTTTT. This encodes CASSAPSAGSTGELFF.